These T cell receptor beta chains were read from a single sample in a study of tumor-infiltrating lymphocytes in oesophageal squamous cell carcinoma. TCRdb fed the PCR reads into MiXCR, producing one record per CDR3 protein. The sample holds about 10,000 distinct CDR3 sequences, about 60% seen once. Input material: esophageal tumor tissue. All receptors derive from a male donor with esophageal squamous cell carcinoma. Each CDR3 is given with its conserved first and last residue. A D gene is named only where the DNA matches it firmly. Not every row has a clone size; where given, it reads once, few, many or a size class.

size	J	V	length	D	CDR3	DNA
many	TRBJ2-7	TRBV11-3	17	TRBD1	CASRRRQGGNDSYEQYF	TGTGCCAGCAGGCGTCGACAGGGGGGTAACGATTCCTACGAGCAGTACTTC
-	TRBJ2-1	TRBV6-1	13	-	CASSTLGGYEQFF	TGTGCCAGCAGTACACTAGGAGGCTATGAGCAGTTCTTC
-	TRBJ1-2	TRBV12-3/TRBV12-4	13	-	CASSLDTGEGYTF	TGTGCCAGCAGTTTAGACACTGGGGAGGGCTACACCTTC
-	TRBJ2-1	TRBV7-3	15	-	CASSLTDLDPNEQFF	TGTGCCAGCAGCTTAACGGATTTGGACCCAAATGAGCAGTTCTTC
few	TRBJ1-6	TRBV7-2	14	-	CASSVWGSVYEQYF	TGTGCCAGCAGCGTGTGGGGGAGCGTATACGAGCAGTACTTT
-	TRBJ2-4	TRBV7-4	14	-	CASSKTEGKNIQYF	TGTGCCAGCAGCAAGACAGAGGGCAAAAACATTCAGTACTTC
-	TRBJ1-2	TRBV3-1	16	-	CASSQGLPTLRYGYTF	TGTGCCAGCAGCCAAGGACTTCCGACACTGCGTTATGGCTACACCTTC
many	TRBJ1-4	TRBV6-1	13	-	CASRGRPNEKLFF	TGTGCCTCACGAGGGCGGCCTAATGAAAAACTGTTTTTT
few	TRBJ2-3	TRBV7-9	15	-	CASSPEGDLTDTQYF	TGTGCCAGCAGCCCAGAGGGGGATTTGACAGATACGCAGTATTTT
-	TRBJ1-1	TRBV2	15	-	CASRGGANMNTEAFF	TGTGCCAGCAGGGGGGGGGCGAACATGAACACTGAAGCTTTCTTT
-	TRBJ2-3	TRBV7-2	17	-	CASSPLGARGGTDTQYF	TGTGCCAGCAGCCCTTTAGGCGCTCGAGGGGGGACAGATACGCAGTATTTT
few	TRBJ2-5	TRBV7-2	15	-	CASSLNPGAQETQYF	TGTGCCAGCAGCCTAAACCCCGGGGCACAAGAGACCCAGTACTTT
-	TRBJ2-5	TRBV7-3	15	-	CASSLGPGTGETQYF	TGTGCCAGCAGCTTAGGCCCAGGGACTGGAGAGACCCAGTACTTC
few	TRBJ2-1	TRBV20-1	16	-	CSVMPDGGHTYNEQFF	TGCAGTGTTATGCCCGATGGAGGTCATACCTACAATGAGCAGTTCTTC
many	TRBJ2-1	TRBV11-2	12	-	CASSLGTNEQFF	TGTGCCAGCAGCTTAGGGACAAATGAGCAGTTCTTC
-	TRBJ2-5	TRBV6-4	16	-	CASSLIGAKRGETQYF	TGTGCCAGCAGCCTAATCGGGGCTAAAAGGGGGGAGACCCAGTACTTC
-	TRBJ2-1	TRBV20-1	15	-	CSASFRGPTYNEQFF	TGCAGTGCCTCGTTTCGGGGGCCCACCTACAATGAGCAGTTCTTC
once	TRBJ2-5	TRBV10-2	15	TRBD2	CASRREGLYQETQYF	TGCGCCAGCAGGCGGGAGGGCCTGTACCAAGAGACCCAGTACTTC
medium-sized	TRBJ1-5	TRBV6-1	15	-	CASTLDSYSNQPQHF	TGTGCCAGCACCCTGGACAGCTATAGCAATCAGCCCCAGCATTTT
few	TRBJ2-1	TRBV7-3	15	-	CASSLGSSSYNEQFF	TGTGCCAGCAGTCTAGGATCCAGCTCCTACAATGAGCAGTTCTTC
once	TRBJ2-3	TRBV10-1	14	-	CASSDSVSTDTQYF	TGCGCCAGCAGTGACAGCGTCAGCACAGATACGCAGTATTTT
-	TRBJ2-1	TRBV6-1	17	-	CASSEWGPGTPQETQFF	TGTGCCAGCAGTGAATGGGGGCCCGGGACACCGCAAGAGACCCAGTTCTTC
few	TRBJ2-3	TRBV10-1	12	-	CASSESRDTQYF	TGCGCCAGCAGTGAGAGTAGGGATACGCAGTATTTT
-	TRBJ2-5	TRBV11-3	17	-	CASTINKRQVIQETQYF	TGTGCCAGCACCATAAATAAACGACAGGTCATACAAGAGACCCAGTACTTC
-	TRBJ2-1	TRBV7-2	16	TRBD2	CASSRGTSGRVDEQFF	TGTGCCAGCAGCCGGGGGACTAGCGGGAGAGTAGATGAGCAGTTCTTC
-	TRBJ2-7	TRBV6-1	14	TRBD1	CASKSGGTYYEQYF	TGTGCCAGCAAATCAGGGGGCACCTATTACGAGCAGTACTTC
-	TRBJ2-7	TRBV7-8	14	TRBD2	CASSLRTSGYEQYF	TGTGCCAGCAGCTTACGGACTAGCGGCTACGAGCAGTACTTC
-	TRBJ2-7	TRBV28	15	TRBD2	CASLLRTSGYYKQYF	TGTGCCAGCCTTTTACGGACTAGCGGCTACTACAAGCAGTACTTC
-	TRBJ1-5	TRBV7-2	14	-	CASSFGQGHQPQHF	TGTGCCAGCAGCTTCGGGCAGGGTCATCAGCCCCAGCATTTT
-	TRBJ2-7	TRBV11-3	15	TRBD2	CASSLRLAGAYEQYF	TGTGCCAGCAGCTTGAGACTAGCGGGAGCCTACGAGCAGTACTTC
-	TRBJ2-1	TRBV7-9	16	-	CASRPAAGPARNEQFF	TGTGCCAGCAGACCTGCCGCCGGGCCCGCACGCAATGAGCAGTTCTTC
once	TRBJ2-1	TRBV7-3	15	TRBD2	CASSLTSGGINEQFF	TGTGCCAGCAGCTTAACTAGCGGGGGTATCAATGAGCAGTTCTTC
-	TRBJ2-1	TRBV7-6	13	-	CASTGGDSYEQFF	TGTGCCAGCACGGGCGGAGACTCCTACGAGCAGTTCTTC
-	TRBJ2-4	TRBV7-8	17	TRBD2	CASSLGTSGRTKNIQYF	TGTGCCAGCAGCTTAGGGACTAGCGGGAGGACCAAAAACATTCAGTACTTC
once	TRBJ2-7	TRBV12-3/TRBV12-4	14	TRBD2	CASSFAREIHEQYF	TGTGCCAGCAGTTTTGCGCGGGAGATACACGAGCAGTACTTC
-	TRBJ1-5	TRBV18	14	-	CASSPYSADQPQHF	TGTGCCAGCTCACCTTACTCAGCGGATCAGCCCCAGCATTTT
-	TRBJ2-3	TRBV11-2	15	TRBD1	CASSKTGVSTDTQYF	TGTGCCAGCAGCAAGACAGGGGTCAGCACAGATACGCAGTATTTT
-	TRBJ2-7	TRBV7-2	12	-	CASSLVLAEQYF	TGTGCCAGCAGCTTAGTTTTAGCAGAGCAGTACTTC
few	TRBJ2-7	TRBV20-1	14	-	CSAEDRVIPYEQYF	TGCAGTGCTGAGGACAGAGTGATCCCCTACGAGCAGTACTTC
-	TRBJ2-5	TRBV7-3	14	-	CASSPQGGLETQYF	TGTGCCAGCAGCCCCCAGGGGGGTTTAGAGACCCAGTACTTC
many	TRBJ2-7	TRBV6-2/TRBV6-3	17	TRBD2	CASSYPFGASGSYEQYF	TGTGCCAGCAGTTACCCATTTGGGGCTAGCGGGAGTTACGAGCAGTACTTC
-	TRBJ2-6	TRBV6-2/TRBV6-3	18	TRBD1	CASSSWTGTAPGANVLTF	TGTGCCAGCAGTTCCTGGACAGGGACTGCCCCTGGGGCCAACGTCCTGACTTTC
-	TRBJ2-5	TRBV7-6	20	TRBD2	CASSLRGPYSGRAEEETQYF	TGTGCCAGCAGCTTAAGAGGTCCCTATAGCGGGAGGGCCGAGGAAGAGACCCAGTACTTC
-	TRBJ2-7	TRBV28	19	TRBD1	CASSSTFKDGTGGGDEQYF	TGTGCCAGCAGTTCCACTTTCAAAGACGGGACAGGGGGTGGCGACGAGCAGTACTTC
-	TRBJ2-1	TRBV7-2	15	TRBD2	CASSRLAGENGEQFF	TGTGCCAGCAGCCGTCTAGCGGGAGAAAACGGTGAGCAGTTCTTC
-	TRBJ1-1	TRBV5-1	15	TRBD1	CASSYGTAQNTEAFF	TGCGCCAGCAGCTACGGGACAGCCCAGAACACTGAAGCTTTCTTT
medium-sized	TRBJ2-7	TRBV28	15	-	CASSSIHRVAYEQYF	TGTGCCAGCAGTTCAATTCACAGGGTGGCCTACGAGCAGTACTTC
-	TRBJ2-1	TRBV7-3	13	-	CASSFGARNEQFF	TGTGCCAGCAGCTTCGGGGCCCGCAATGAGCAGTTCTTC
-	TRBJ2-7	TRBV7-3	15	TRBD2	CASSREGSGGYEQYF	TGTGCCAGCAGCCGGGAGGGTAGCGGGGGGTACGAGCAGTACTTC
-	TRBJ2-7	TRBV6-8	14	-	CASSQGLLGYEQYF	TGTGCCAGCAGTCAGGGCCTTCTGGGATACGAGCAGTACTTC
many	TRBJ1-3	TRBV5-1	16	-	CASSLARRDTGNTIYF	TGCGCCAGCAGCTTGGCCCGCAGGGACACTGGAAACACCATATATTTT
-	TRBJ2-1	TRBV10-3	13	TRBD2	CATGLAGVREQFF	TGTGCCACCGGACTAGCGGGAGTACGCGAGCAGTTCTTC
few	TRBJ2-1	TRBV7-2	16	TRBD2	CASSLAGTSGYNEQFF	TGTGCCAGCAGCTTAGCCGGGACTAGCGGATACAATGAGCAGTTCTTC